This T cell receptor beta chain came from a study of control samples from healthy donors and cancer patients (TCRdb year 2020). Receptor amplification or capture employed the immunoSEQ multiplex PCR assay. The table was pulled from immuneACCESS by TCRdb, which kept in-frame rearrangements only. Such tables lose some clones; where checked, under half of the loss comes from unresolved V genes, and the rest has no known cause. The table for this sample lists roughly 98,000 clones; approximately 95% of them were counted only once. The ten biggest clones cover about 8.8% of the sample. The CDR3 holds 15 amino acids from the cysteine to the phenylalanine. Just the 45-base CDR3 DNA is kept, in frame starting at base 1. Trimming takes 4 bases off V and 0 bases off J; junction bases not matched to a gene: 3. CDR1 LGHDT and CDR2 YNNKEL were looked up in the germline V gene (reference sequence). This clone was seen only a few times. Its antigen remains unidentified. Base-call qualities are not available, and no considerably larger clone is one nucleotide away.

This TCR was recovered from a man between 18 and 29 years old in good health. Material for sequencing was blood. Recombination linked TRBV3-1 (or the pseudogene TRBV3-2) to TRBJ2-1; the junction holds 7 bases that match TRBD1. This receptor has the CDR3 CASSRQGNSYNEQFF. DNA sequence: TGTGCCAGCAGCCGACAGGGAAACTCCTACAATGAGCAGTTCTTC.